These 21 T cell receptor beta chains originate from one sample sequenced in a study of T cells in Graves' hyperthyroidism and ophthalmopathy. Authors of the study amplified TCR beta CDR3 regions from RNA transcripts. The HTBI primer set served for first-round RT-PCR of the TCR CDR3. Using its own MiXCR run on the multiplex PCR reads, TCRdb lists one record per CDR3 protein. The data show some 620,000 distinct CDR3 sequences, around 15% seen once. The specimen sequenced was blood. The receptors shown here come from a woman aged 30 to 39 with Graves' hyperthyroidism.

CDR3 DNA sequence: TGCGCCAGCAGCCAAGCCACCGGGAGTTTTTACGAGCAGTACTTC. Its protein product is CASSQATGSFYEQYF. This chain uses TRBV4-3 with TRBJ2-7; D perhaps matches TRBD2 (6 bases). The CDR3 sequence is 15 residues long. The germline CDR1 and CDR2 sequences are LGHNA and YSLEER. V dropped 1 base and J dropped 4 bases, with 14 bases sitting between them.

The rearrangement uses TRBV10-2 and TRBJ1-4; D is ambiguous. The ends were cut back, 0 bases at V and 3 bases at J, with 8 bases in the middle. Germline values: CDR1 WSHSY, CDR2 SAAADI. This CDR3 comprises 15 residues. CDR3 nucleotide sequence: TGCGCCAGCAGTGAGTCGAGGTTCGCTAATGAAAAACTGTTTTTT. This sequence encodes CASSESRFANEKLFF.

A word on this clonotype: The CDR3 carries no conserved terminal phenylalanine or tryptophan, so it likely arises from a read error. The chain joins TRBV15 to TRBJ1-4; D is ambiguous. Germline CDR1 reads LNHNV; CDR2 reads YYDKDF (reference sequence). The CDR3 covers 14 residues. V lost 1 base and J lost 3, with 6 bases in between. The DNA for the CDR3 is TGTGCCACCAGCAGAGCGTTTGCTAATGAAAAACTGTTTTCT. Residues: CATSRAFANEKLFS.

This clonotype came up a few times. The chain has TRBV5-1 and TRBJ1-5; D gene ambiguous. V was cut by 0 bases and J by 3 bases, with 7 bases left in between. This CDR3 comprises 14 residues. The germline CDR1 and CDR2 sequences are SGHRS and YFSETQ. The CDR3 region is CASSLGPDNQPQHF. CDR3 DNA: TGCGCCAGCAGCTTGGGCCCAGACAATCAGCCCCAGCATTTT.

This clonotype occurred many times. The chain employs TRBV7-9 and TRBJ2-7; TRBD2 matches 7 bases. V trimming: 6 bases; J trimming: 0 bases; junction bases outside the gene matches: 8. The CDR3 loop spans 15 amino acids. Germline lookup yields CDR1 SEHNR and CDR2 FQNEAQ (reference sequence). The chain's CDR3 is CASRTTSESSYEQYF. The CDR3 coding sequence is TGTGCCAGCAGAACCACTAGCGAGAGCTCCTACGAGCAGTACTTC.

The chain carries TRBV18 and TRBJ2-5; tentatively, D is TRBD1 (6 bases). Germline CDR1 KGHSH, CDR2 LQKENI. V was cut by 2 bases and J by 2 bases, with 12 bases left in between. The CDR3 length is 15 residues. The chain's CDR3 is CASSPDLGTQETQYF. The CDR3 DNA follows: TGTGCCAGCTCACCAGACTTAGGGACACAAGAGACCCAGTACTTC.

In its sample, this clonotype was seen a few times. The chain joins TRBV7-9 to TRBJ2-2, with D uncertain. The germline gives CDR1 SEHNR, CDR2 FQNEAQ (reference sequence). V was pared by 5 bases and J by 5 bases, with 12 bases between. The CDR3 contains 14 residues. The CDR3 is CASSHGLGTGELFF. The CDR3 DNA reads as TGTGCCAGCAGCCACGGGCTGGGGACCGGGGAGCTGTTTTTT.

This clonotype appeared many times. This chain joins TRBV28 and TRBJ2-7, with 10 bases that match TRBD1. Germline assignment: CDR1 MDHEN and CDR2 SYDVKM. The CDR3 covers 16 residues. V was clipped by 6 bases and J by 2 bases; unmatched bases: 10. CDR3 protein: CASSPPTGGNPYEQYF. The CDR3 DNA sequence: TGTGCCAGCAGCCCACCGACAGGGGGCAACCCCTACGAGCAGTACTTC.

At least ten counts were recorded for this clonotype. The CDR3 nucleotides are TGTGCCAGCAGCCAGCGACTAGCGCTCGATGATACGCAGTATTTT. It is translated as CASSQRLALDDTQYF. V usage is TRBV3-1 and J usage is TRBJ2-3, with TRBD2 identical over 8 bases. Per the germline V gene, CDR1 is LGHDT and CDR2 is YNNKEL (reference sequence). CDR3 size: 15 residues. V lost 3 bases to trimming and J lost 6 bases; unmatched junction nucleotides: 8.

V is TRBV11-2 and J is TRBJ2-1; 11 bases are a match to TRBD2. The CDR3 spans 16 residues. CDR1 and CDR2 from the germline V gene are SGHAT and FQNNGV. The J segment lost 10 bases and the V segment lost 1 base, leaving 9 bases of the junction unmatched. The CDR3 loop reads CASSLVVTSGSGEQFF. DNA for the CDR3: TGTGCCAGCAGCTTAGTTGTCACTAGCGGGAGTGGAGAGCAGTTCTTC.

This rearrangement joins TRBV29-1 to TRBJ2-7; 9 positions match TRBD2. After removal of 0 bases from V and 2 bases from J, the junction contained 11 bases not matched to a gene. The CDR3 runs to 17 residues. Per the germline V gene, CDR1 is SQVTM and CDR2 is ANQGSEA. Here the CDR3 DNA reads TGCAGCGTTGAAGATCCAGGGGAACTAGCGGGTCCCTACGAGCAGTACTTC. This gives the protein CSVEDPGELAGPYEQYF.

In its sample, this clonotype was seen many times. The rearrangement joins TRBV24-1 to TRBJ2-1; 10 nucleotides line up with TRBD1. Germline CDR1 and CDR2: KGHDR and SFDVKD. The CDR3 contains 16 residues. The ends lost 3 bases at V and 7 bases at J; junction bases unmatched: 8. The CDR3 protein is CATSDNRDRGGNEQFF. CDR3 DNA: TGTGCCACCAGTGATAACCGGGACAGGGGAGGTAATGAGCAGTTCTTC.

This clonotype was counted only a few times. V usage is TRBV24-1 and J usage is TRBJ1-2; D uncertain. CDR1 and CDR2 from the germline V gene are KGHDR and SFDVKD. V was cut by 6 bases and J by 3 bases, with 10 bases left in between. The CDR3 covers 13 residues. CDR3 sequence: CATSTGEDYGYTF. CDR3 DNA: TGTGCCACCAGTACTGGGGAGGACTATGGCTACACCTTC.

The sample holds many counts of this clonotype. The J gene is TRBJ2-3, the V gene TRBV6-1; 7 nucleotides line up with TRBD2. V shed 5 bases and J 2 bases; nucleotides not matched to a gene: 7. The CDR3 covers 15 residues. Germline CDR1 reads MNHNS; CDR2 reads SASEGT. The CDR3 is CASSRREGYTDTQYF. CDR3 in DNA: TGTGCCAGCAGTCGGAGGGAGGGTTACACAGATACGCAGTATTTT.

Regarding this clonotype: One end of the junction fails to match germline, which may point to a read error. The rearrangement links TRBV5-1 to TRBJ1-2; D possibly corresponds to TRBD1 (6 bases). This CDR3 spans 18 amino acids. Germline CDR1 is SGHRS and CDR2 is YFSETQ. The DNA of the CDR3 is TGCGCCAGCAGCTTAAGTCCGGAGGGTCGGACAGCTAACTTTGGCTACACCTTC. Translation gives CASSLSPEGRTANFGYTF.

In its sample, this clonotype was seen a few times. The chain links TRBV3-1 to TRBJ1-5; the D is unclear. The germline gives CDR1 LGHDT, CDR2 YNNKEL (reference sequence). V lost 1 base and J lost 1, with 5 bases in between. This CDR3 contains 14 residues. CDR3 protein: CASSQADSNQPQHF. The DNA of the CDR3 is TGTGCCAGCAGCCAAGCGGACAGCAATCAGCCCCAGCATTTT.

About this clonotype itself: Mismatch with germline at one junction end may stem from a read error. J is TRBJ2-3 and V is TRBV5-5; D gene ambiguous. Germline CDR1 SGHKS, CDR2 YYEKEE (reference sequence). This CDR3 spans 14 amino acids. The CDR3 DNA follows: TGTGCCAGCAGCTTGGGAGCGTACACAGATACGCGGTATTTT. Translating gives CASSLGAYTDTRYF.

The V gene is TRBV7-9, the J gene TRBJ2-7, with TRBD2 matching 9 bases. CDR1 SEHNR and CDR2 FQNEAQ come from the germline V gene (reference sequence). The V gene end was trimmed by 4 bases and the J gene end by 2 bases; junction bases not matched to a gene: 6. The CDR3 extends over 15 amino acids. The chain's CDR3 is CASSSRSGRAYEQYF. CDR3 nucleotide sequence: TGTGCCAGCAGCTCCCGTAGCGGGAGAGCCTACGAGCAGTACTTC.

This clonotype came up many times. This chain links TRBV13 with TRBJ2-1, with D perhaps being TRBD1 or TRBD2 (5 bases each). CDR1 and CDR2 (germline): PRHDT, FYEKMQ (reference sequence). The germline V and J ends were trimmed by 2 bases and 0 bases, with 8 bases remaining between them. CDR3 length: 15 amino acids. The CDR3 reads CASSLNGGSYNEQFF. CDR3 DNA: TGTGCCAGCAGCTTAAATGGGGGCTCCTACAATGAGCAGTTCTTC.

This clonotype was seen at least ten times. The V and J genes are TRBV19 and TRBJ1-2; TRBD1 aligns across 10 bases. CDR1 is LNHDA, CDR2 SQIVND, per germline (reference sequence). The V segment lost 5 bases and the J segment 7 bases; nucleotides outside the gene matches: 10. The CDR3 loop spans 15 amino acids. The CDR3 DNA follows: TGTGCCAGTAGTTGGGCCGGGACAGGGGACGGTGGCTACACCTTC. This codes for CASSWAGTGDGGYTF.

Comments on this clonotype: This sequence may be a read error, since a much larger clone differs from it by one base. The gene calls are TRBV6-1 and TRBJ2-7, with a tentative D call TRBD2 (5 bases). This CDR3 has 12 amino acids. V lost 7 bases and J 6 bases, leaving 13 bases between the germline ends. From germline, CDR1 is MNHNS and CDR2 SASEGT. CDR3 sequence reads: CASNTPAGEQYF. In DNA, the CDR3 is TGTGCCAGCAATACCCCGGCGGGCGAGCAGTACTTC.